This T cell receptor (beta chain) was sequenced in a study of T and B cells in COVID-19 patients. Notes on the study in general: Highly clonal in active COVID-19, TRB repertoires exceeded healthy-donor diversity and richness at recovery.

Turning to this clonotype: Its antigen is undetermined.

Each TRB amplification used about 250-550 ng of genomic DNA from blood. Per the germline V gene, CDR1 is SGHAT and CDR2 is FQDESV (reference sequence). V lost 5 bases and J lost 2; bases outside the gene matches: 8. The CDR3 has 15 residues. TRB rearrangements were amplified by multiplex PCR with BIOMED2 TRB-A/B primers. MiXCR, run by TCRdb on the multiplex PCR reads, gives a single entry per CDR3 protein. Of more than 4,000 distinct CDR3 sequences detected, roughly a fifth appear once; the ten largest clones hold about 3.5%. This clonotype originated in a human donor with active COVID-19. Sequenced sample: blood. V and J are TRBV11-1 and TRBJ2-7; 8 positions match TRBD2. The CDR3 DNA sequence: TGTGCCAGCAGCCTTGGGATAGCGGGGACCTACGAGCAGTACTTC. Protein sequence: CASSLGIAGTYEQYF. The complete variable domain, with remaining parts taken from reference TRBV11-1 and TRBJ2-7, reads EAEVAQSPRYKITEKSQAVAFWCDPISGHATLYWYRQILGQGPELLVQFQDESVVDDSQLPKDRFSAERLKGVDSTLKIQPAELGDSAMYLCASSLGIAGTYEQYFGPGTRLTVT.